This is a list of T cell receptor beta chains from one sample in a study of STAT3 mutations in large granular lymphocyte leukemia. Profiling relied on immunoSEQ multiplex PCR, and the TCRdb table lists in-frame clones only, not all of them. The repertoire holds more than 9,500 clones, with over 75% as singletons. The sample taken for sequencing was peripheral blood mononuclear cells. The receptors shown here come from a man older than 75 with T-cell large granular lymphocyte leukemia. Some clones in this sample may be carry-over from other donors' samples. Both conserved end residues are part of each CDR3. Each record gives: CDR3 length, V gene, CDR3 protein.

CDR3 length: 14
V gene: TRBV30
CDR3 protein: CAWSPGTATYEQYF

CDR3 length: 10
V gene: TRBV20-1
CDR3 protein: CSAKGNEQFF

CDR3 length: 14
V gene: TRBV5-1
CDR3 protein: CASSKADGGYEQYF

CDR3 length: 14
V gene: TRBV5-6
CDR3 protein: CASSSPGFAEKLFF

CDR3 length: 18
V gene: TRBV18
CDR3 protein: CASSPNLMAGQEYNEQYF

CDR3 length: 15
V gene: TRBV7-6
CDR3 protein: CASSLGGPQESPLHF

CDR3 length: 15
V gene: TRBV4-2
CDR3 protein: CASSLGEQNNQPQHF

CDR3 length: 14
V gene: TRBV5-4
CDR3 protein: CASSFSWATDTQYF

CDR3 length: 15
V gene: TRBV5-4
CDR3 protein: CASSLGPSSYNEQFF

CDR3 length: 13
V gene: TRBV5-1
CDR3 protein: CASSGDLGREQFF

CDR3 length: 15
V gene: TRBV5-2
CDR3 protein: CASSFRGQGNYGYTF

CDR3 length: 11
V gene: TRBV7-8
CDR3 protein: CASSLGGGYTF

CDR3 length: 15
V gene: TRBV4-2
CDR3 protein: CASSQESRAYNEQFF

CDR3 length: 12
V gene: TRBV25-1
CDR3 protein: CASRGGNTEAFF

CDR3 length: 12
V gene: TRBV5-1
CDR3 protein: CASSSGPDTQYF

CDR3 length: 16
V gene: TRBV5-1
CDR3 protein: CASSRGQGWSNTEAFF

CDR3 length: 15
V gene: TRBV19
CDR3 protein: CASRQGTGGTHGYTF

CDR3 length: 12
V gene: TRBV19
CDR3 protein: CASSFPGSEQYF

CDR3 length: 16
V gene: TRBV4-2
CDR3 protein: CASSQDWTGLTDTQYF

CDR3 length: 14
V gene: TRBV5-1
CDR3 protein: CASSRGAQSEGYTF

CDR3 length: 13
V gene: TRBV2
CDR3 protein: CASSDRGLYGYTF

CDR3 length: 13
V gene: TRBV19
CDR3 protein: CASSPSLNQPQHF

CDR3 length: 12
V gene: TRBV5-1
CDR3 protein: CASSLGRSEAFF

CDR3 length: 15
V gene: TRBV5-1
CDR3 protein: CASSQDRGANYGYTF

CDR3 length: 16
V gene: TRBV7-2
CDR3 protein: CASSLARGDRDYGYTF

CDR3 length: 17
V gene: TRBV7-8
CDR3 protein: CASSFPSGLDSTDTQYF

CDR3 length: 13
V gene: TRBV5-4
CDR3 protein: CASSLRGVRTQYF

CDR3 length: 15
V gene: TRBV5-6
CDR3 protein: CASSRGLAGSYEQYF

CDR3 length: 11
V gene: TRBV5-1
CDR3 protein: CASRMGETQYF

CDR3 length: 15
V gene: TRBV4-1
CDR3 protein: CASSPEGDGRNIQYF

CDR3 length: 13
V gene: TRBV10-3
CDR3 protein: CAIKEGLGTEAFF

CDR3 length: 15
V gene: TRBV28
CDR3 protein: CASRFSGTDNSPLHF

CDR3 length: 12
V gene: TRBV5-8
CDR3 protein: CASSLKWNTIYF

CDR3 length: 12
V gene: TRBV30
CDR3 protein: CAWNSGPGPQHF

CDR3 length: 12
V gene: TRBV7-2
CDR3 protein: CASSPYGETQYF

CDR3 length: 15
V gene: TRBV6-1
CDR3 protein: CASSFDRDRSQPQHF

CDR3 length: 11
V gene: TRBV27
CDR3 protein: CASSSQGGEFF

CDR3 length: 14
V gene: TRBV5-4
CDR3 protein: CASSLGTSFGTQYF

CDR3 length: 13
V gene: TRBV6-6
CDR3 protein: CASLKGLARELFF

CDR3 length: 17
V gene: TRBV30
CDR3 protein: CAWSWTGFSSGANVLTF

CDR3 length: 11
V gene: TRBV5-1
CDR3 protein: CASSVGLEWFF

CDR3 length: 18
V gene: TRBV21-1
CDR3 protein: CASSKGVTTGTGNGEQYF

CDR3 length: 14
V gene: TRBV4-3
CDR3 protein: CASSQDRFEGEQYF

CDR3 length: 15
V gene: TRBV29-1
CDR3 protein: CSALEGGGKNTEAFF

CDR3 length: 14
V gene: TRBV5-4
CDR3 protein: CASSFRGSNQPQHF

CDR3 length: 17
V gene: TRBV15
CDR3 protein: CATSSSTRPTTRETQYF

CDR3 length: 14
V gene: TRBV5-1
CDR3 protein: CASSLGGDYNEQFF

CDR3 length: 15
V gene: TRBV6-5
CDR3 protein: CASRDSGSSYNEQFF

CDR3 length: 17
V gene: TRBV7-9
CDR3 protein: CASRYPRPGLGTDTQYF

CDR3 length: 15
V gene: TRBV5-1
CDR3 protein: CASRRDRGIGNTIYF

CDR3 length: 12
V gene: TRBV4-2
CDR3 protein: CASSQSREKLFF

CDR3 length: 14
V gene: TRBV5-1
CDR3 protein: CASSSGQPQETQYF